A selection of T cell receptor beta chains follows, all from one sample in a study of PD-1 blockade in classical Hodgkin lymphoma. Sequencing was performed with immunoSEQ multiplex PCR; in TCRdb, only in-frame clones are kept and a portion is missing. The sample comprises about 20,000 clones, 75% to 90% of which are singletons, and approximately 7% rests with the top ten. This material consisted of CD8+ T cells from blood, taken before the fourth cycle of nivolumab. The origin of the receptors is a human donor with classical Hodgkin lymphoma. CDR3s include the opening cysteine and the closing phenylalanine or tryptophan. The D gene is left open where the match is weak. Rows may omit the clone size; those that give it use once, few, many or a size class.

CDR3 DNA | CDR3 protein | J gene | D gene | clone size | V gene
TGTGCCAGCAGTTTATTTTACGGCAGGACCCCTGAAGCTTTCTTT | CASSLFYGRTPEAFF | TRBJ1-1 | NA | NA | TRBV28
TGTGCCAGTAGTATCCAAGAGCGCGAGCAGTACTTC | CASSIQEREQYF | TRBJ2-7 | NA | NA | TRBV19
TGTGCCAGCAGTTTAACCCAGGGGCGCGAGCAGTACTTC | CASSLTQGREQYF | TRBJ2-7 | NA | NA | TRBV27
TGTGCCAGCAGCGTCGGAGCAGCTAACTATGGCTACACCTTC | CASSVGAANYGYTF | TRBJ1-2 | NA | NA | TRBV9
TGCAGCGTCAGGACAGGGCAAACTGAGCAGTTCTTC | CSVRTGQTEQFF | TRBJ2-1 | TRBD1 | NA | TRBV29-1
TGTGCCAGCAGCCTAATCAGCCGAGGGGACACCCTCACAGATACGCAGTATTTT | CASSLISRGDTLTDTQYF | TRBJ2-3 | NA | NA | TRBV7-8
TGTGCCAGCAGTTATGGTCAGAACACTGAAGCTTTCTTT | CASSYGQNTEAFF | TRBJ1-1 | NA | NA | TRBV4-2
TGTGCCAGCAGTGTGGACACGAGCTCCTACGAGCAGTACTTC | CASSVDTSSYEQYF | TRBJ2-7 | NA | NA | TRBV6-1
TGTGCCAGCAGTTACTCCGGGGGGTTTGAGCAGTACTTC | CASSYSGGFEQYF | TRBJ2-7 | TRBD2 | few | TRBV6-6
TGTGCCAGCAGCTCGAGCAGGGCCCGATATGGCTACACCTTC | CASSSSRARYGYTF | TRBJ1-2 | NA | few | TRBV9
TGTGCCAGCAGTTTTGCGGGTCTTAATGAGCAGTTCTTC | CASSFAGLNEQFF | TRBJ2-1 | NA | NA | TRBV27
TGTGCCAGCAGCTTAAACCCGTGGGAGCAGTACTTC | CASSLNPWEQYF | TRBJ2-7 | NA | NA | TRBV7-9
TGTGCCAGCAGCCTCGGGACCTACGAGCAGTACTTC | CASSLGTYEQYF | TRBJ2-7 | NA | NA | TRBV7-2
TGTGCCAGCAGCTTCCCCGGGACAGGGTACGAGCAGTACTTC | CASSFPGTGYEQYF | TRBJ2-7 | TRBD1 | NA | TRBV11-2
TGTGCCAGCAGTTACAATACAGGGACGTACGAGCAGTACTTC | CASSYNTGTYEQYF | TRBJ2-7 | NA | once | TRBV6-6
TGTGCCAGCAGCTTAGCCCTGGGGCTCTTGGCAGATACGCAGTATTTT | CASSLALGLLADTQYF | TRBJ2-3 | NA | NA | TRBV7-8
TGCGCCAGCAGTCCATACACCGGGGAGCTGTTTTTT | CASSPYTGELFF | TRBJ2-2 | NA | NA | TRBV10-1
TGTGCCAGCACGGAGGGTCGGGTAGCCCCCGGCGAGCAGTACTTC | CASTEGRVAPGEQYF | TRBJ2-7 | NA | NA | TRBV2